The subject of this entry is one T cell receptor (beta chain). Its antigen is still unknown. The sample belongs to a study of T cell responses to AZD1222 COVID-19 vaccine. Points from the study as a whole: In a largely white British group with more females than males, clonal diversity was possibly underestimated. Spike as a whole was targeted by vaccine-associated CD4 TCRs, dominant at 160-218 and 743-854. Every sample of the repertoires postdated the peak T cell response.

Trimming shortened V by 4 bases and J by 0 bases, and 4 bases separated the two germline ends. The CDR3 totals 13 residues. CDR1 is SGHVS and CDR2 is FQNEAQ in the germline V gene. Method: immunoSEQ multiplex PCR; TCRdb's copy keeps in-frame clones and lacks some. Among around 130,000 clones, about 89% were seen once, and the ten largest hold roughly 8.9%. The starting material was peripheral blood, obtained 28 days after the second AZD1222 dose. The TCR comes from an adult who received the AZD1222 COVID-19 vaccine. The chain links TRBV7-8 to TRBJ1-3; no clear D. Here the CDR3 DNA reads TGTGCCAGCAGCTCGGGCTCTGGAAACACCATATATTTT. Translation: CASSSGSGNTIYF.